This T cell receptor (beta chain) originates from a study of T cell responses to AZD1222 COVID-19 vaccine. Study-level points and caveats: Spike-wide coverage was observed for vaccine-associated CD4 TCRs, with dominant responses at 160-218 and 743-854. Clonal diversity may have been underestimated, and the donors were mostly white British, with more females than males.

Only in-frame clones appear in the TCRdb table, and some are missing; sequencing was by immunoSEQ multiplex PCR. The table has 100,000 to 150,000 clones, about 90% seen once. Notes on this clone: Its antigen is as yet unknown.

Between the trimmed V and J ends, which lost 7 bases and 0 bases, there was a span of 8 bases. Germline V gene lookup returns CDR1 SGHRS and CDR2 YFSETQ. CDR3 length: 13 amino acids. It was second doses at about 4 or about 12 weeks that were pooled. The V call is TRBV5-1, the J call TRBJ1-3; D is uncertain. This TCR was recovered from an adult who received the AZD1222 COVID-19 vaccine. Sequencing used peripheral blood, obtained 28 days after the second AZD1222 dose. The CDR3 nucleotides read TGCGCCAGCGGTTTAGGCTCTGGAAACACCATATATTTT. It encodes CASGLGSGNTIYF.